Following are 10 T cell receptor beta chains from one sample sequenced in a study of beta chain features in type 1 diabetes. The isolated RNA, all of it, was reverse transcribed, so expressed TCRB transcripts were what got sequenced. Assay: immunoSEQ multiplex PCR; the TCRdb copy retains only in-frame clones and omits some. The profile shows about 930,000 clones, roughly 17% of them singletons. Material for sequencing was naive CD4+ T cells from blood. The receptors derive from a woman aged 18-29 years in good health.

The gene calls are TRBV6-6 and TRBJ2-7; D gene uncertain. V was clipped by 8 bases and J by 3 bases, with 8 bases between them. The CDR3 consists of 11 residues. Per germline, CDR1 MNHNY and CDR2 SVGAGI (reference sequence). The CDR3: CASGAYYEQYF. For the CDR3, the DNA is TGTGCCAGCGGAGCCTACTACGAGCAGTACTTC.

The rearrangement links TRBV5-1 to TRBJ2-7; D remains ambiguous. Trimming stripped 0 bases from V and 2 bases from J, with 9 bases between. CDR3 length equals 14 residues. Germline CDR1 is SGHRS and CDR2 is YFSETQ. CDR3 nucleotides: TGCGCCAGCAGCTTGGTGGGCTTAACCTACGAGCAGTACTTC. Amino acid sequence: CASSLVGLTYEQYF.

This chain joins TRBV27 and TRBJ1-5; a weak D match, TRBD1 (6 bases). Germline V gene lookup returns CDR1 MNHEY and CDR2 SMNVEV (reference sequence). Trimming left V 2 bases short and J 5 bases short, with 22 bases between. The CDR3 totals 18 residues. This CDR3 is CASSLTFPVVRGDQPQHF. The CDR3 DNA follows: TGTGCCAGCAGTTTAACGTTCCCCGTTGTTAGGGGGGATCAGCCCCAGCATTTT.

The gene calls are TRBV18 and TRBJ1-1, with D perhaps TRBD1 (5 bases). CDR3 length: 13 residues. Germline V gives CDR1 KGHSH, CDR2 LQKENI. V was pared by 0 bases and J by 4 bases, with 6 bases between. DNA of the CDR3: TGTGCCAGCTCACCACCGACAGCCACTGAAGCTTTCTTT. It specifies CASSPPTATEAFF.

This clone was seen more than once but under ten times. V usage is TRBV7-9 and J usage is TRBJ2-1; TRBD2 aligns across 11 bases. CDR1 is SEHNR and CDR2 is FQNEAQ in the germline V gene (reference sequence). Germline trimming cut 0 bases from V and 7 bases from J; bases unmatched to any gene: 11. This CDR3 has 18 residues. The CDR3 DNA reads TGTGCCAGCAGCTTAGCCCCAGCTAGCGGGAGGCAAGGTAATGAGCAGTTCTTC. It is translated as CASSLAPASGRQGNEQFF. The full variable domain, with the rest looked up from reference TRBV7-9 and TRBJ2-1, is DTGVSQNPRHKITKRGQNVTFRCDPISEHNRLYWYRQTLGQGPEFLTYFQNEAQLEKSRLLSDRFSAERPKGSFSTLEIQRTEQGDSAMYLCASSLAPASGRQGNEQFFGPGTRLTVL.

V gene TRBV28 combines with J gene TRBJ2-1; a possible D gene is TRBD2 (6 bases). Between the trimmed V and J ends, which lost 8 bases and 2 bases, there was a span of 10 bases. This CDR3 spans 13 amino acids. CDR1 MDHEN and CDR2 SYDVKM come from the germline V gene. The CDR3 nucleotides read TGTGCCAGCGGAGGGATCACCTACAATGAGCAGTTCTTC. Residues: CASGGITYNEQFF.

The chain joins TRBV19 to TRBJ2-7; D is undetermined. V was clipped by 3 bases and J by 2 bases, with 5 bases between them. Germline V gene data show CDR1 as LNHDA and CDR2 as SQIVND (reference sequence). This CDR3 is 12 amino acids long. CDR3 nucleotides: TGTGCCAGTAGTATTAACCCCTACGAGCAGTACTTC. It specifies CASSINPYEQYF.

This clone showed up just a few times. This chain uses TRBV7-2 with TRBJ2-2; 11 bases fit TRBD2. This CDR3 has 16 amino acids. Germline loops: CDR1 SGHTA, CDR2 FQGNSA. V was clipped by 5 bases and J by 2 bases; unmatched bases: 4. The DNA for the CDR3 is TGTGCCAGCAGCAGACTAGCGGGACTCAACACCGGGGAGCTGTTTTTT. Amino acids: CASSRLAGLNTGELFF.

V gene TRBV28 combines with J gene TRBJ1-5; TRBD1 might be the D (6 bases). This CDR3 comprises 15 residues. Trimming pared 6 bases from V and 6 bases from J, leaving 18 bases between. Germline lookup yields CDR1 MDHEN and CDR2 SYDVKM. The DNA of the CDR3 is TGTGCCAGCAGCCGTGTACTGGGGGGCAGTCAGCCCCAGCATTTT. Translating it yields CASSRVLGGSQPQHF.

V usage is TRBV6-5 and J usage is TRBJ2-5; the match to TRBD2 covers 10 bases. The CDR3 is 14 residues long. The V and J ends lost 8 bases and 1 base, in that order; junction bases with no gene match: 4. The V gene's germline CDR1 is MNHEY and CDR2 SVGAGI. The CDR3 reads CASGRTSGQETQYF. For the CDR3, the DNA is TGTGCCAGCGGCCGGACTAGCGGCCAAGAGACCCAGTACTTC.